The 27 T cell receptor beta chains presented below share a single source sample, sequenced in a study of CD8+ T cells in alopecia areata. RNA was extracted and reverse transcribed into cDNA as the sequencing template. This table comes from immunoSEQ multiplex PCR, and its TCRdb copy is limited to in-frame clones, with some not included. In the table there are roughly 120,000 clones, around two fifths of which are singletons. Material: CD4+ T cells sorted from blood. The receptors were sampled from a human donor with alopecia areata.

This clone was counted between two and nine times. V gene TRBV5-1 combines with J gene TRBJ2-2, with D unclear. This CDR3 has 15 residues. Germline CDR1 is SGHRS and CDR2 is YFSETQ. V dropped 0 bases and J dropped 4 bases, with 10 bases sitting between them. This CDR3 reads CASSLDATITGELFF. The CDR3 region has the DNA TGCGCCAGCAGCTTGGATGCTACTATCACCGGGGAGCTGTTTTTT.

The J gene is TRBJ1-4, the V gene TRBV30, with 7 bases matching TRBD1. The length of the CDR3 is 14 residues. In germline, CDR1 is GTSNPN, CDR2 SVGIG (reference sequence). The V segment lost 3 bases and the J segment 5 bases; nucleotides outside the gene matches: 6. CDR3 residues: CAWSIDRVNEKLFF. Here the CDR3 DNA reads TGTGCCTGGAGCATAGACAGGGTGAATGAAAAACTGTTTTTT.

This clone was seen a few times. This chain connects TRBV5-1 to TRBJ1-5; D not resolved. Per germline, CDR1 SGHRS and CDR2 YFSETQ. The CDR3 is 15 residues long. V lost 0 bases and J lost 1, with 8 bases in between. The CDR3 bases are TGCGCCAGCAGCTTGGAGGGCAAGAGCAATCAGCCCCAGCATTTT. It yields the protein CASSLEGKSNQPQHF.

The J gene is TRBJ1-2, the V gene TRBV18, with TRBD1 matching over 10 bases. The CDR3 is made up of 16 amino acids. V shed 5 bases, J shed 7 bases, and the junction held 13 bases outside the gene matches. Per the germline V gene, CDR1 is KGHSH and CDR2 is LQKENI. Written as DNA, the CDR3 is TGTGCCAGCTCAACCAACCTCCGGGACAGGGGTCTTGGCTACACCTTC. Its protein is CASSTNLRDRGLGYTF.

A few counts support this clone. The chain has TRBV4-2 and TRBJ2-1, with 10 bases fitting TRBD2. The CDR3 spans 17 residues. Germline V CDR1 and CDR2: LGHNA, YNFKEQ. J lost 7 bases, V lost 0 bases, and 9 bases had no gene match. The CDR3 loop reads CASSQDPGTSARNEQFF. The CDR3 nucleotides read TGTGCCAGCAGCCAAGATCCCGGGACTAGCGCTAGAAATGAGCAGTTCTTC.

The rearrangement uses TRBV7-9 and TRBJ1-6; 7 nucleotides agree with TRBD1. The CDR3 totals 16 residues. J lost 0 bases, V lost 5 bases, and 4 bases had no gene match. Germline V lookup: CDR1 SEHNR, CDR2 FQNEAQ (reference sequence). CDR3 protein: CASSLGQSSYNSPLHF. In DNA form, the CDR3 reads TGTGCCAGCAGCCTGGGACAGAGCTCCTATAATTCACCCCTCCACTTT.

The V gene is TRBV19, the J gene TRBJ1-2; 7 positions match TRBD1. The CDR3 consists of 12 residues. V dropped 6 bases and J dropped 5; count of bases not matched to a gene: 3. Germline assignment: CDR1 LNHDA and CDR2 SQIVND (reference sequence). The CDR3 region is CASSDREYGYTF. The DNA for the CDR3 is TGTGCCAGTAGCGACAGGGAATATGGCTACACCTTC.

This clone was seen only a few times. The chain uses TRBV6-6 and TRBJ2-3; D not certain. V lost 8 bases to trimming and J lost 3 bases, with 12 bases between them. The germline V gene encodes CDR1 MNHNY and CDR2 SVGAGI (reference sequence). This CDR3 has 13 residues. The CDR3 sequence is CASAPPLTDTQYF. DNA of the CDR3: TGTGCCAGCGCTCCGCCCCTTACAGATACGCAGTATTTT.

The rearrangement joins TRBV7-2 to TRBJ2-7; 9 bases agree with TRBD2. J was trimmed by 2 bases and V by 1 base; bases with no gene match: 6. This CDR3 comprises 16 residues. Germline assignment: CDR1 SGHTA and CDR2 FQGNSA. The CDR3 protein is CASSLEFLAGPYEQYF. CDR3 DNA: TGTGCCAGCAGCTTAGAATTCCTAGCGGGACCCTACGAGCAGTACTTC.

The chain joins TRBV4-3 to TRBJ2-5; a possible D gene is TRBD2 (5 bases). CDR1 is LGHNA and CDR2 is YSLEER in the germline V gene. V lost 1 base to trimming and J lost 3 bases, with 9 bases between them. The CDR3 has 14 amino acids. The CDR3 is CASSQVMGEETQYF. In nucleotides, the CDR3 is TGCGCCAGCAGCCAAGTCATGGGAGAAGAGACCCAGTACTTC.

In its sample, this clone was seen many times. This chain connects TRBV14 to TRBJ2-7, with a weak D call TRBD1 (6 bases). The CDR3 covers 15 residues. Germline loops: CDR1 SGHDN, CDR2 FVKESK. V lost 3 bases, J lost 1 base, and 13 bases lay in between. CDR3 nucleotides: TGTGCCAGCAGCCAGAGGTGGGGGCGTTCCTACGAGCAGTACTTC. Translation: CASSQRWGRSYEQYF.

This clone was observed a handful of times. The rearrangement uses TRBV28 and TRBJ2-3; 9 bases are a match to TRBD2. In germline, CDR1 is MDHEN, CDR2 SYDVKM. After removal of 6 bases from V and 0 bases from J, the junction contained 4 bases not matched to a gene. This CDR3 comprises 15 residues. The chain's CDR3 is CASSIAGDSTDTQYF. CDR3 DNA sequence: TGTGCCAGCAGCATAGCGGGGGATAGCACAGATACGCAGTATTTT.

This chain joins TRBV28 and TRBJ2-7, with 7 nucleotides matching TRBD1. CDR3 length: 13 residues. The germline V gene encodes CDR1 MDHEN and CDR2 SYDVKM. With V trimmed by 6 bases and J by 5 bases, 7 bases remained unmatched. CDR3 in DNA: TGTGCCAGCAGGCTACAGACAGGGCACGAGCAGTACTTC. It translates to CASRLQTGHEQYF.

This clone turned up a few times. Other nucleotide sequences from this sample produce the same CDR3. The chain couples TRBV7-9 to TRBJ2-5; no clear D. Germline V gives CDR1 SEHNR, CDR2 FQNEAQ (reference sequence). Trimming stripped 3 bases from V and 4 bases from J, with 6 bases between. The CDR3 has 12 amino acids. The CDR3 nucleotides read TGTGCCAGCAGCTTGGTCTCAGAGACCCAGTACTTC. It translates to CASSLVSETQYF.

This rearrangement joins TRBV5-1 to TRBJ2-7; D is ambiguous. Trimming cost V 0 bases and J 0 bases, with 7 bases left between them. Germline lookup yields CDR1 SGHRS and CDR2 YFSETQ. The CDR3 sequence is 14 residues long. The CDR3 spells CASSLVDASYEQYF. The CDR3 DNA sequence: TGCGCCAGCAGCTTGGTGGACGCCTCCTACGAGCAGTACTTC.

The chain recombines TRBV7-2 with TRBJ1-1, with 7 bases fitting TRBD1. The CDR3 loop spans 14 amino acids. Germline CDR1 is SGHTA and CDR2 is FQGNSA. V was pared by 5 bases and J by 6 bases, with 9 bases of the junction left unmatched. This CDR3 is CASSPDTGTAEAFF. The CDR3 DNA reads TGTGCCAGCAGCCCGGATACAGGGACAGCTGAAGCTTTCTTT. Full variable domain (remainder filled in from reference TRBV7-2 and TRBJ1-1): GAGVSQSPSNKVTEKGKDVELRCDPISGHTALYWYRQSLGQGLEFLIYFQGNSAPDKSGLPSDRFSAERTGGSVSTLTIQRTQQEDSAVYLCASSPDTGTAEAFFGQGTRLTVV.

This clone has more than one count but fewer than ten. The V call is TRBV28, the J call TRBJ2-6; D is possibly TRBD2 (6 bases). CDR1 is MDHEN and CDR2 is SYDVKM in the germline V gene. This CDR3 comprises 17 residues. Trimming pared 4 bases from V and 4 bases from J, leaving 17 bases between. Here the CDR3 reads CASSSYGRSSGANVLTF. Written as DNA, the CDR3 is TGTGCCAGCAGTTCTTACGGGAGATCTTCCGGGGCCAACGTCCTGACTTTC.

This clone appeared a few times. This chain links TRBV7-9 with TRBJ2-7; TRBD1 is a possible D gene (6 bases). V was trimmed by 3 bases and J by 5 bases, leaving 11 bases between them. Per the germline V gene, CDR1 is SEHNR and CDR2 is FQNEAQ (reference sequence). The CDR3 loop spans 13 amino acids. The CDR3: CASSLTGVDEQYF. As DNA, the CDR3 is TGTGCCAGCAGCTTGACAGGAGTCGACGAGCAGTACTTC.

The genes are TRBV15 and TRBJ1-2; no definite D call. The CDR3 runs to 12 residues. In germline, CDR1 is LNHNV, CDR2 YYDKDF (reference sequence). V lost 0 bases and J lost 8, with 7 bases in between. The CDR3 spells CATSRDSVGYTF. CDR3 sequence (DNA): TGTGCCACCAGCAGAGATTCAGTCGGCTACACCTTC.

The V call is TRBV2, the J call TRBJ2-3, with a possible D match to TRBD2 (5 bases). CDR3 length: 13 amino acids. V lost 7 bases, J lost 0 bases, and 8 bases lay in between. The germline CDR1 and CDR2 sequences are SNHLY and FYNNEI. CDR3 amino acids: CASMRESTDTQYF. For the CDR3, the DNA is TGTGCCAGCATGAGGGAGAGCACAGATACGCAGTATTTT.

This chain uses TRBV5-1 with TRBJ2-1; weak D call: TRBD2 (5 bases). V shed 0 bases and J shed 10 bases, with 11 bases lying between them. This CDR3 region has 13 residues. CDR1 SGHRS and CDR2 YFSETQ come from the germline V gene. The CDR3 here is CASSLAQDFEQFF. CDR3 DNA: TGCGCCAGCAGCTTGGCCCAGGACTTCGAGCAGTTCTTC. Full variable domain (rest looked up from reference TRBV5-1 and TRBJ2-1): KAGVTQTPRYLIKTRGQQVTLSCSPISGHRSVSWYQQTPGQGLQFLFEYFSETQRNKGNFPGRFSGRQFSNSRSEMNVSTLELGDSALYLCASSLAQDFEQFFGPGTRLTVL.

This chain connects TRBV5-1 to TRBJ2-1; the match to TRBD2 covers 8 bases. After removal of 3 bases from V and 6 bases from J, the junction contained 14 bases not matched to a gene. Germline CDR1 is SGHRS and CDR2 is YFSETQ. CDR3 length equals 17 residues. The CDR3 reads CASSSPTTSGAGNEQFF. As DNA, the CDR3 is TGCGCCAGCAGCTCACCGACCACTAGCGGAGCTGGCAATGAGCAGTTCTTC.

There are a few counts of this clone. A junction boundary mismatches the germline segment, possibly from a read error. The chain carries TRBV7-2 and TRBJ2-5; the D call may be TRBD1 or TRBD2 (6 bases each). Germline CDR1 and CDR2: SGHTA and FQGNSA. The CDR3 is 15 amino acids. Here the CDR3 reads CASSPEGDPRETQYF. The CDR3 DNA follows: TGCGCCAGCAGCCCGGAGGGGGACCCTCGAGAGACCCAGTACTTC.

The J gene is TRBJ2-7, the V gene TRBV11-2; 7 bases line up with TRBD1. V lost 5 bases and J lost 0; bases outside the gene matches: 7. Germline V gene lookup returns CDR1 SGHAT and CDR2 FQNNGV. The CDR3 contains 15 residues. The CDR3 protein is CASSTDRPSSYEQYF. The CDR3, as DNA: TGTGCCAGCAGCACGGACAGGCCGAGCTCCTACGAGCAGTACTTC.

Here the CDR3 DNA reads TGCGCCAGCAGCCCACAGGGTCTGAAGCTGTTTTTT. Its protein product is CASSPQGLKLFF. The chain uses TRBV5-1 and TRBJ2-2; maybe TRBD1 (6 bases). The CDR3 is 12 amino acids. Trimming removed 4 bases from V and 12 bases from J, with 13 bases in between. The germline V gene has CDR1 SGHRS and CDR2 YFSETQ.

The gene calls are TRBV7-6 and TRBJ2-1; D might be TRBD1 (6 bases). There are 15 residues in the CDR3. Germline assignment: CDR1 SGHVS and CDR2 FNYEAQ. V lost 4 bases and J 8 bases, leaving 18 bases between the germline ends. The CDR3 loop is CASSSFRTDHDEQFF. CDR3 bases: TGTGCCAGCAGCTCGTTTAGGACAGATCATGATGAGCAGTTCTTC.

This clone was found a few times. The rearrangement uses TRBV18 and TRBJ2-1; 9 nucleotides line up with TRBD2. V dropped 3 bases and J dropped 7; count of bases not matched to a gene: 10. The length of the CDR3 is 16 residues. Germline V gene data show CDR1 as KGHSH and CDR2 as LQKENI. CDR3 coding DNA: TGTGCCAGCTCACCCCTAGCGGGGAATCAGTGGAATGAGCAGTTCTTC. It encodes CASSPLAGNQWNEQFF.